Following are 21 T cell receptor beta chains from one sample sequenced in a study of identical twins' blood T cells. TCRdb re-called the 5' RACE reads through MiXCR, storing one row per CDR3 protein. The sample has 300,000 to 400,000 distinct CDR3 sequences, roughly 30% seen once. Sequenced: PBMCs. These receptors were taken from a woman between 18 and 55 years old in good health.

A word on this clonotype: One junction end disagrees with the germline gene, perhaps due to a read error. CDR3 nucleotide sequence: TGCAGTGCTAGGAAGGCAGGGGGCACTGAATCTTTCTTT. This codes for CSARKAGGTESFF. The chain has TRBV20-1 and TRBJ1-1; 8 nucleotides match TRBD1. Germline assignment: CDR1 DFQATT and CDR2 SNEGSKA (reference sequence). This CDR3 is built from 13 residues.

The genes are TRBV6-2 or TRBV6-3 and TRBJ2-3; D gene uncertain. Trimming removed 2 bases at V and 3 bases at J, with 18 bases between. The CDR3 is made up of 17 amino acids. Germline V gene lookup returns CDR1 MNHEY and CDR2 SVGEGT. This CDR3 is CASSYGSWLSPTDTQYF. CDR3 bases: TGTGCCAGCAGTTACGGGTCGTGGCTGTCCCCGACAGATACGCAGTATTTT.

The chain combines TRBV25-1 with TRBJ2-7, with D maybe TRBD2 (6 bases). The CDR3 spans 13 residues. V was clipped by 7 bases and J by 2 bases, with 12 bases between them. Germline lookup yields CDR1 MGHDK and CDR2 SYGVNS. CDR3: CASTETGAYEQYF. CDR3 nucleotide sequence: TGTGCCAGCACCGAGACGGGGGCCTACGAGCAGTACTTC.

This clonotype occurred many times. The chain carries TRBV20-1 and TRBJ1-4; D unclear. The length of the CDR3 is 14 residues. The germline CDR1 and CDR2 sequences are DFQATT and SNEGSKA (reference sequence). DNA of the CDR3: TGCAGCCAAATTCCCCACAACAGTAATGAAAAACTGTTTTTT. Encoded protein: CSQIPHNSNEKLFF.

This clonotype was counted ten times or more. The chain uses TRBV19 and TRBJ1-1; D call uncertain. Trimming removed 5 bases from V and 1 base from J, with 5 bases in between. This CDR3 comprises 12 residues. Germline V lookup: CDR1 LNHDA, CDR2 SQIVND (reference sequence). The CDR3 spells CASSQENTEAFF. The CDR3 DNA sequence: TGTGCCAGTAGTCAAGAGAACACTGAAGCTTTCTTT. Supplemented by reference TRBV19 and TRBJ1-1, the full variable domain reads DGGITQSPKYLFRKEGQNVTLSCEQNLNHDAMYWYRQDPGQGLRLIYYSQIVNDFQKGDIAEGYSVSREKKESFPLTVTSAQKNPTAFYLCASSQENTEAFFGQGTRLTVV.

The chain couples TRBV29-1 to TRBJ2-3; a weak D match, TRBD2 (5 bases). Deletions cut 3 bases from V and 2 bases from J, with 9 bases between. Germline assignment: CDR1 SQVTM and CDR2 ANQGSEA. This CDR3 contains 13 residues. The CDR3 protein is CSVDEGDTDTQYF. In DNA form, the CDR3 reads TGCAGCGTTGATGAGGGAGACACAGATACGCAGTATTTT.

This chain joins TRBV10-3 and TRBJ1-5; D remains unclear. CDR3 length equals 13 residues. Germline V gene data show CDR1 as ENHRY and CDR2 as SYGVKD. The V end lost 8 bases, the J end lost 1 base, and 9 bases lay between the germline ends. The chain's CDR3 is CAIAPGSNQPQHF. CDR3 sequence (DNA): TGTGCCATCGCCCCCGGAAGCAATCAGCCCCAGCATTTT.

A few counts support this clonotype. The gene calls are TRBV3-1 and TRBJ1-5; D ambiguous. Germline V gives CDR1 LGHDT, CDR2 YNNKEL (reference sequence). The CDR3 is 13 amino acids. V lost 3 bases, J lost 7 bases, and 10 bases lay in between. The CDR3 loop is CASSHRMGQPQHF. In DNA, the CDR3 is TGTGCCAGCAGCCATCGGATGGGACAGCCCCAGCATTTT.

In regard to this clonotype: Its ends do not fully match the called genes, so a read error is possible. The chain is built from TRBV5-1 and TRBJ2-7; D gene uncertain. The CDR3 runs to 13 residues. CDR1 and CDR2 (germline): SGHRS, YFSETQ. In nucleotides, the CDR3 is TGCACCAGCAGCTTGGAATGGGGATACGAGCAGTACTTC. Its translation is CTSSLEWGYEQYF.

In its sample, this clonotype was seen a few times. J is TRBJ2-2 and V is TRBV5-1, with D possibly matching TRBD2 (6 bases). Germline V gene data show CDR1 as SGHRS and CDR2 as YFSETQ. This CDR3 spans 16 amino acids. The V gene lost 4 bases and the J gene lost 7 bases, with 20 bases spanning the gap. The CDR3 DNA is TGCGCCAGCAGCCCCCATGGAGGGGAACTTGGCGGGGAGCTGTTTTTT. It encodes CASSPHGGELGGELFF.

This clonotype has ten or more counts. The chain is built from TRBV20-1 and TRBJ1-6; D is unclear. The CDR3 is made up of 14 amino acids. The germline V gene has CDR1 DFQATT and CDR2 SNEGSKA (reference sequence). V lost 7 bases and J 3 bases, leaving 13 bases between the germline ends. CDR3 nucleotides: TGCAGTGTCAGAGGTTCGAGCTATAATTCACCCCTCCACTTT. Translated: CSVRGSSYNSPLHF.

This chain connects TRBV11-2 to TRBJ1-1, with D perhaps matching TRBD1 (6 bases). V gave up 5 bases and J gave up 12 bases, with 19 bases separating them. CDR3 length equals 13 residues. From germline, CDR1 is SGHAT and CDR2 FQNNGV. In DNA, the CDR3 is TGTGCCAGCAGCCACGTGGGCAGGGGTGGAACTTTCTTT. Amino acid sequence: CASSHVGRGGTFF.

This clonotype was seen only a few times. The chain recombines TRBV7-9 with TRBJ1-1; D unresolved. Germline values: CDR1 SEHNR, CDR2 FQNEAQ (reference sequence). Trimming removed 5 bases from V and 2 bases from J, with 6 bases in between. The CDR3 extends over 12 amino acids. The CDR3 loop is CASSTINTEAFF. CDR3 DNA sequence: TGTGCCAGCAGCACTATAAACACTGAAGCTTTCTTT.

The chain carries TRBV7-9 and TRBJ1-2, with 8 bases matching TRBD1. This CDR3 spans 14 amino acids. CDR1 SEHNR and CDR2 FQNEAQ come from the germline V gene (reference sequence). V was pared by 5 bases and J by 4 bases, with 6 bases of the junction left unmatched. This chain's CDR3 is CASSAPGQVYGYTF. The CDR3 region has the DNA TGTGCCAGCAGCGCACCGGGACAGGTCTATGGCTACACCTTC.

J is TRBJ2-1 and V is TRBV20-1, with D hard to call. The CDR3 spans 13 residues. V lost 6 bases to trimming and J lost 7 bases, with 16 bases between them. CDR1 is DFQATT and CDR2 is SNEGSKA in the germline V gene (reference sequence). The CDR3 coding sequence is TGCAGTGCATCGAATCCTCGCATTAATGAGCAGTTCTTC. Translating gives CSASNPRINEQFF.

This clonotype showed up just a few times. This chain uses TRBV15 with TRBJ2-5; D remains unclear. V lost 0 bases, J lost 4 bases, and 6 bases lay in between. CDR3 length: 13 amino acids. The germline CDR1 and CDR2 sequences are LNHNV and YYDKDF (reference sequence). CDR3 nucleotides: TGTGCCACCAGCAGAGACGAGTTAGAGACCCAGTACTTC. Amino acids: CATSRDELETQYF.

This clonotype has only a few counts. This chain joins TRBV6-6 and TRBJ2-2; either TRBD1 or TRBD2 may supply D (5 bases each). Germline V lookup: CDR1 MNHNY, CDR2 SVGAGI (reference sequence). This CDR3 spans 19 amino acids. Trimming cost V 6 bases and J 2 bases, with 25 bases left between them. The CDR3 DNA is TGTGCCAGCAGGGGTACAGGAGGCCGACGCACGTTTAACACCGGGGAGCTGTTTTTT. Its protein is CASRGTGGRRTFNTGELFF.

This chain links TRBV18 with TRBJ2-1; 10 bases align to TRBD2. Germline V CDR1 and CDR2: KGHSH, LQKENI. This CDR3 is built from 15 residues. V lost 0 bases and J lost 7; bases outside the gene matches: 3. CDR3 nucleotide sequence: TGTGCCAGCTCACCACCTAGCGGGGGGATGAATGAGCAGTTCTTC. Translated: CASSPPSGGMNEQFF. The entire variable domain, with the rest obtained from reference TRBV18 and TRBJ2-1, is as follows: NAGVMQNPRHLVRRRGQEARLRCSPMKGHSHVYWYRQLPEEGLKFMVYLQKENIIDESGMPKERFSAEFPKEGPSILRIQQVVRGDSAAYFCASSPPSGGMNEQFFGPGTRLTVL.

The chain employs TRBV7-8 and TRBJ1-2, with a possible D match to TRBD1 (5 bases). This CDR3 contains 14 residues. Germline loops: CDR1 SGHVS, CDR2 FQNEAQ. Trimming removed 5 bases at V and 4 bases at J, with 14 bases between. CDR3 protein: CASSGRDSAYGYTF. The CDR3 DNA is TGTGCCAGCAGCGGCAGGGATTCAGCCTATGGCTACACCTTC.

This clonotype occurred a few times. J is TRBJ2-6 and V is TRBV7-2; no definite D call. Trimming removed 3 bases at V and 0 bases at J, with 9 bases between. Germline V gene lookup returns CDR1 SGHTA and CDR2 FQGNSA. This CDR3 is 16 amino acids long. This CDR3 reads CASSFGISSGANVLTF. The CDR3, as DNA: TGTGCCAGCAGCTTTGGAATAAGCTCTGGGGCCAACGTCCTGACTTTC.

The rearrangement joins TRBV4-1 to TRBJ2-2, with D possibly matching TRBD2 (6 bases). V lost 5 bases to trimming and J lost 3 bases, with 13 bases between them. Germline V gene data show CDR1 as MGHRA and CDR2 as YSYEKL. The CDR3 covers 15 residues. In nucleotides, the CDR3 is TGCGCCAGCAGCTTTAAAGGGGAGGACACCGGGGAGCTGTTTTTT. Protein product: CASSFKGEDTGELFF.